Only a few counts were recorded for the clone carrying this TCR beta chain. This specimen comes from a study of T-cell reconstitution after alpha-beta-depleted transplantation in children. Preparation of the TCRbeta library used unique molecular identifiers. TCRdb used MiXCR to reprocess the PCR reads, holding one entry per CDR3 protein. Found here are almost 500,000 distinct CDR3 sequences, roughly an eighth of them singletons; the top ten hold more than 5.5%. CDR3 size: 16 residues. Trimming removed 5 bases from V and 3 bases from J; junction bases left unmatched: 9. Germline CDR1 is SGHTA and CDR2 is FQGNSA.

The chain combines TRBV7-2 with TRBJ2-1; 8 nucleotides match TRBD1. The origin of this receptor is a human donor who donated a stem cell graft to a child with combined immunodeficiency. The sample was PBMCs from the stem cell graft donor, taken from the stem cell graft. The CDR3 region is CASSPRTGWDYNEQFF. The CDR3 DNA reads TGTGCCAGCAGCCCCCGGACAGGGTGGGACTACAATGAGCAGTTCTTC.